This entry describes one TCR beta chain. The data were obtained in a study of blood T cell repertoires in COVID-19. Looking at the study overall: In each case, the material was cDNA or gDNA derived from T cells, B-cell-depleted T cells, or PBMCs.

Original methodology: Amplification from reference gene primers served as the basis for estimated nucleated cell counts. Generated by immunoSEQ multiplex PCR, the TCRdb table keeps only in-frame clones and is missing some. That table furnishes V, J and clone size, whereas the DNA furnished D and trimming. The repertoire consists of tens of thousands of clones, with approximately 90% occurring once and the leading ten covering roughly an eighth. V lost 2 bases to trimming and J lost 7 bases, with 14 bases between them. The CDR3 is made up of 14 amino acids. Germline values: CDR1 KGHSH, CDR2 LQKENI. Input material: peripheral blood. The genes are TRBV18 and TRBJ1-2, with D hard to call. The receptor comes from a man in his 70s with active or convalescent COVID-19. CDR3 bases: TGTGCCAGCTCACCAATCCGAGGTCTTAGTGGCTACACCTTC. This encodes CASSPIRGLSGYTF.